This TCR beta chain is drawn from a study of blood T cell repertoires in COVID-19. On the study more broadly: Some COVID-19 samples were acute and others convalescent; all came from the United States, Italy and Spain. Nucleic acid was either cDNA or gDNA, and it came from T cells, B-cell-depleted T cells, or PBMCs.

Produced via immunoSEQ multiplex PCR; TCRdb's table is partial and in-frame only. The sample contains around 80,000 clones, about four fifths of which appear only once. Germline CDR1 and CDR2: GTSNPN and SVGIG (reference sequence). The CDR3 consists of 16 residues. The V and J ends lost 4 bases and 2 bases, in that order; junction bases with no gene match: 11. This clone was counted once. This chain connects TRBV30 to TRBJ2-3; 8 bases map to TRBD2. Material for sequencing was peripheral blood. The TCR sequence derives from a human donor in a cohort sampled during active COVID-19. For the CDR3, the DNA is TGTGCCTGGACGACCAAAGGAGCGGGAGTCACAGATACGCAGTATTTT. This codes for CAWTTKGAGVTDTQYF.